The rows below give T cell receptor beta chains drawn from one sample of a study of graft-versus-host responses after intestinal transplantation. The table came from immunoSEQ multiplex PCR; TCRdb's copy has only in-frame clones and leaves some out. This table holds about 120,000 clones, roughly 95% found once. The antigens these receptors bind are not known. Sequencing used unstimulated CD8+ T cells sorted from spleen or lymph node cells, obtained before intestinal transplant. All receptors derive from a human donor who received an intestinal transplant. Each CDR3 is given with its conserved first and last residue.

j_call cdr3_length v_call cdr3_aa
TRBJ2-7 17 TRBV28 CASSSPHRDLEVGEQYF
TRBJ1-1 18 TRBV7-2 CASSLAGTGIPRDTEAFF
TRBJ1-4 13 TRBV29-1 CSVRTADNEKLFF
TRBJ2-3 16 TRBV6-6 CASSYSWGSSTDTQYF
TRBJ1-1 15 TRBV25-1 CASSEGVGRYTEAFF
TRBJ2-1 14 TRBV6-1 CAIPGQELYNEQFF
TRBJ2-7 15 TRBV19 CASSMYRGGTYEQYF
TRBJ2-5 15 TRBV6-5 CASSLSPTGKETQYF
TRBJ2-3 18 TRBV9 CASSPPAGGGVGTDTQYF
TRBJ2-7 14 TRBV28 CASIGLAGGYEQYF